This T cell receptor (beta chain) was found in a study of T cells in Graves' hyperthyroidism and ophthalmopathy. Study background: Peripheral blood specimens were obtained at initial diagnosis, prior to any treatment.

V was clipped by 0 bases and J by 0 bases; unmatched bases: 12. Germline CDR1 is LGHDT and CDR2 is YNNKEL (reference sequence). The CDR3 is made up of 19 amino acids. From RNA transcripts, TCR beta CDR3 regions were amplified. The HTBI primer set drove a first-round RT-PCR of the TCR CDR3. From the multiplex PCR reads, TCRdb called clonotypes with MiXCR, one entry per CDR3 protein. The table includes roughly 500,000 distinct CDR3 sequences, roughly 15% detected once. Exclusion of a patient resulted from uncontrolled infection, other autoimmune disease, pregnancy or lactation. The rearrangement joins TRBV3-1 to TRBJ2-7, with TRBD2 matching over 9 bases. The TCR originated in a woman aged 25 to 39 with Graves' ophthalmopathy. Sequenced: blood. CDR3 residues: CASSQDRSSSGISSYEQYF. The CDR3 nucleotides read TGTGCCAGCAGCCAAGATCGGTCGTCTAGCGGGATCAGCTCCTACGAGCAGTACTTC.